This TCR beta chain was found in a study of blood T cell repertoires in COVID-19. Study-level background: Sample material is recorded as cDNA or gDNA derived from T cells, B-cell-depleted T cells, or PBMCs.

The CDR3 runs to 15 residues. Germline V CDR1 and CDR2: MDHEN, SYDVKM. V gave up 5 bases and J gave up 2 bases, with 15 bases separating them. As processed by the authors: Researchers report that nucleated cell counts were estimated from reference gene primer amplification. Repertoires were generated with immunoSEQ multiplex PCR, while TCRdb's copy carries only in-frame clones and drops some. That table gives V, J and clone size, and the DNA gave D and trimming. The sample shows about 310,000 clones, roughly 86% of them seen only once. What the recovered Cohort 3 donors had was two negative PCRs, clearance, or symptom resolution.

The genes are TRBV28 and TRBJ1-2, with TRBD1 as a possible D gene (5 bases). The TCR comes from a woman aged 18 to 35 who had recovered from COVID-19. Sequenced sample: PBMCs or T cells enriched from blood (not recorded which). This CDR3 reads CASSIRPGGNYGYTF. The CDR3 region has the DNA TGTGCCAGCAGTATACGGCCGGGGGGGAACTATGGCTACACCTTC.